This T cell receptor beta chain was identified during a study of T cells after somatic rescue of genetic block. The CDR3 runs to 15 residues. The germline gives CDR1 SNHLY, CDR2 FYNNEI. Trimming took off 8 bases at V and 5 bases at J, with 16 bases between the two ends. Sequencing used immunoSEQ multiplex PCR; TCRdb keeps in-frame clones, though not all of them. The sample lists under 150,000 clones; about 90% were seen once. This rearrangement joins TRBV2 to TRBJ1-6; D is perhaps TRBD1 (6 bases). The sample comprised peripheral blood mononuclear cells (PBMCs). This receptor was taken from a woman younger than 30. CDR3: CASGTQGLDNSPLHF. CDR3 in DNA: TGTGCCAGCGGGACACAGGGATTGGATAATTCACCCCTCCACTTT.